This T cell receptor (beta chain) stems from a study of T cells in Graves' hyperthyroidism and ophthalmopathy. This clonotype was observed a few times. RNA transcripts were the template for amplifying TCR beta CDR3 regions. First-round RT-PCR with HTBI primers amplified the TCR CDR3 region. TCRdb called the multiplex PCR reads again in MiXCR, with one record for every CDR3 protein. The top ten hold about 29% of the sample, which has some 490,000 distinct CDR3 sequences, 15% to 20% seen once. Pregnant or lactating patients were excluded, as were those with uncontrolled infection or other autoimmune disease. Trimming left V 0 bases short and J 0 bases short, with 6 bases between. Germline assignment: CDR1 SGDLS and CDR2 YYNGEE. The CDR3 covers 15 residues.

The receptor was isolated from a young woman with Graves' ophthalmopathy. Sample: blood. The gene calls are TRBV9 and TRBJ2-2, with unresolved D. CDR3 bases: TGTGCCAGCAGCGTAGGCGCATCGAACACCGGGGAGCTGTTTTTT. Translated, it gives CASSVGASNTGELFF.